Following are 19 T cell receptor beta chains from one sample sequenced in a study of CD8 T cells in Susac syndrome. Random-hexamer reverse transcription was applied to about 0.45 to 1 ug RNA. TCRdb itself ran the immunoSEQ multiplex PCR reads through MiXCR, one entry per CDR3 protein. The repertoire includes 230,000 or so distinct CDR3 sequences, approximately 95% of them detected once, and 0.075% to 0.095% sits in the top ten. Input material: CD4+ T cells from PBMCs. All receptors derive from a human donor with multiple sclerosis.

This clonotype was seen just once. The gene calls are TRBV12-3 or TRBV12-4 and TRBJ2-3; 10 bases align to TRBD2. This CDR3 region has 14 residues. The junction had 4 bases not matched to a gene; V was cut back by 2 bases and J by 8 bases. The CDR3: CASSLTSGTGTQYF. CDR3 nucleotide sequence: TGTGCCAGCAGTTTAACTAGCGGGACGGGTACGCAGTATTTT.

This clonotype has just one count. The chain's CDR3 is CASSSGQFF. The CDR3 DNA follows: TGTGCCAGCAGCTCAGGGCAGTTCTTC. The rearrangement uses TRBV7-9 and TRBJ2-1, with D uncertain. V dropped 4 bases and J dropped 12 bases, with 4 bases sitting between them. The germline V gene encodes CDR1 SEHNR and CDR2 FQNEAQ (reference sequence). The length of the CDR3 is 9 residues.

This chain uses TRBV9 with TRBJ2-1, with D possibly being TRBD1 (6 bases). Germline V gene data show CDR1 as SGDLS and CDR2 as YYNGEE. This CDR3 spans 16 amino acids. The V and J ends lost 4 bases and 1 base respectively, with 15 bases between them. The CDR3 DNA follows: TGTGCCAGCAGCTCTAGGGGGTTGGGTTCCTACAATGAGCAGTTCTTC. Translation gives CASSSRGLGSYNEQFF.

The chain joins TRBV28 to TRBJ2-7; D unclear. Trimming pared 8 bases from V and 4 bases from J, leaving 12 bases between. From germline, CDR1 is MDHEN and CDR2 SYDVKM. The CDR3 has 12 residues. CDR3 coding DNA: TGTGCCAGCCGATCAGAGCCTTACGAGCAGTACTTC. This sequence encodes CASRSEPYEQYF.

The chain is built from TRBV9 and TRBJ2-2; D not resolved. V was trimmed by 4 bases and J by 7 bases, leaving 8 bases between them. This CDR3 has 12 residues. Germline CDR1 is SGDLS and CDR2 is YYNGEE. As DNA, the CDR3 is TGTGCCAGCAGCCTGGCGGTCGGGGAGCTGTTTTTT. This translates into CASSLAVGELFF.

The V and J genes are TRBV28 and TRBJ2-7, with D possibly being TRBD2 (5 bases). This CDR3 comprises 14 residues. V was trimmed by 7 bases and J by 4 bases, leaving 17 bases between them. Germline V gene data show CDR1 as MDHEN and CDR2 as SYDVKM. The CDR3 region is CASTLTAPGYEQYF. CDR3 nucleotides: TGTGCCAGCACCCTGACCGCGCCGGGGTACGAGCAGTACTTC. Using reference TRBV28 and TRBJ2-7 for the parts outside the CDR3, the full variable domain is DVKVTQSSRYLVKRTGEKVFLECVQDMDHENMFWYRQDPGLGLRLIYFSYDVKMKEKGDIPEGYSVSREKKERFSLILESASTNQTSMYLCASTLTAPGYEQYFGPGTRLTVT.

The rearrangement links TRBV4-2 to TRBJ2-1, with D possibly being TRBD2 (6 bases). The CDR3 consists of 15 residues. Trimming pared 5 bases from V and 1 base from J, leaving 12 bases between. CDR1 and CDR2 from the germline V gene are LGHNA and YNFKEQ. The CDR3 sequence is CASSAPGLSYNEQFF. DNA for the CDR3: TGTGCCAGCAGCGCACCGGGACTTTCCTACAATGAGCAGTTCTTC.

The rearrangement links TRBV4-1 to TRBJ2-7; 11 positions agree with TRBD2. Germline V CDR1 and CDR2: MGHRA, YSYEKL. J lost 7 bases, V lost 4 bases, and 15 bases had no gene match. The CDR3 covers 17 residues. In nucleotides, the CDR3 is TGCGCCAGCAGCCTGCGGTTGGGGACTAGCGGAGGGTGGGAGCAGTACTTC. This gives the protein CASSLRLGTSGGWEQYF.

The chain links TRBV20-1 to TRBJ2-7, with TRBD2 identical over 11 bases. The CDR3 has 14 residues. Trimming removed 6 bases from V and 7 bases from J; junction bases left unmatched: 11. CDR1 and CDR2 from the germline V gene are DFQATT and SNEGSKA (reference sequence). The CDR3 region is CSAIIAGGPREQYF. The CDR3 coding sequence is TGCAGTGCCATCATAGCGGGGGGGCCGCGGGAGCAGTACTTC.

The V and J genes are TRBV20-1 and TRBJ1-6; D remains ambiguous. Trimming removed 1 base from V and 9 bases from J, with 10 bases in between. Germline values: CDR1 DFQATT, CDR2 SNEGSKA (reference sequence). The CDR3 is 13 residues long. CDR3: CSARVGSPSPLHF. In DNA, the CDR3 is TGCAGTGCTAGAGTGGGCTCTCCTTCACCCCTCCACTTT.

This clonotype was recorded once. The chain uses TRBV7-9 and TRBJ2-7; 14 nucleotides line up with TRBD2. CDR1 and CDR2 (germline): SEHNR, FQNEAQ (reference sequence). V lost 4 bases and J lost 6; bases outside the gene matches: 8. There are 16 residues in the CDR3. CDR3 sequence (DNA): TGTGCCAGCAGCTCGAGGACTAGCGGGGGGCTGGTCGAGCAGTACTTC. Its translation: CASSSRTSGGLVEQYF.

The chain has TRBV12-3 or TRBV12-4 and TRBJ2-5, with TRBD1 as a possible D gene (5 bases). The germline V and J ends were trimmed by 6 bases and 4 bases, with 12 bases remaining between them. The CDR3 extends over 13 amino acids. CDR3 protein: CASRTTGSETQYF. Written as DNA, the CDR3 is TGTGCCAGCAGAACCACAGGTTCAGAGACCCAGTACTTC.

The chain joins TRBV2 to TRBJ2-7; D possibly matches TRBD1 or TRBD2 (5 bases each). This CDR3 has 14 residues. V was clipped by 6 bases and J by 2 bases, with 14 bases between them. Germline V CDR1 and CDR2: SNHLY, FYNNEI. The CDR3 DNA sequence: TGTGCCAGCAGCGCTGGGACCGCAACCTACGAGCAGTACTTC. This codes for CASSAGTATYEQYF.

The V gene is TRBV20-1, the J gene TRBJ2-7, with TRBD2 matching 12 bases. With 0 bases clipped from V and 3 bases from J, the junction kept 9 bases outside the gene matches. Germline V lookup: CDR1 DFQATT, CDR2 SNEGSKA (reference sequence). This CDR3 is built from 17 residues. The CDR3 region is CSARDPGASGRVYEQYF. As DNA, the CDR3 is TGCAGTGCTAGAGATCCGGGGGCTAGCGGGAGGGTCTACGAGCAGTACTTC.

In DNA form, the CDR3 reads TGCGCCAGCAGCTTTCTGACAGGGTTGTCCTACAATGAGCAGTTCTTC. Protein: CASSFLTGLSYNEQFF. The chain uses TRBV5-1 and TRBJ2-1, with 7 bases fitting TRBD1. Per the germline V gene, CDR1 is SGHRS and CDR2 is YFSETQ. The CDR3 has 16 residues. J was trimmed by 1 base and V by 2 bases; bases with no gene match: 6.

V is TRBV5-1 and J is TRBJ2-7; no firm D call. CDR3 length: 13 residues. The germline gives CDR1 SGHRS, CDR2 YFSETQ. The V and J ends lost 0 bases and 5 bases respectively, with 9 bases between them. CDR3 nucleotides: TGCGCCAGCAGCTTGGGGCCCTATGACGAGCAGTACTTC. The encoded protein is CASSLGPYDEQYF.

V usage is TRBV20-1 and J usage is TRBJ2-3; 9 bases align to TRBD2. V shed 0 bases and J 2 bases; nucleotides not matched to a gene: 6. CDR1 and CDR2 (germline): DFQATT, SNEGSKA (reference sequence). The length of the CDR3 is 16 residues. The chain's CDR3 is CSARDPLAGSTDTQYF. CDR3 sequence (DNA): TGCAGTGCTAGAGATCCCCTAGCGGGATCCACAGATACGCAGTATTTT.

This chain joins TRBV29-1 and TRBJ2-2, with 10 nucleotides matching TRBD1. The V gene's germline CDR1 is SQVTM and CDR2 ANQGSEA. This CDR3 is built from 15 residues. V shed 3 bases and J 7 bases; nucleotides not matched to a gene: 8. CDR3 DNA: TGCAGCGTTGATCGCGGGACAGGGGCGGACGGGGAGCTGTTTTTT. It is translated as CSVDRGTGADGELFF.

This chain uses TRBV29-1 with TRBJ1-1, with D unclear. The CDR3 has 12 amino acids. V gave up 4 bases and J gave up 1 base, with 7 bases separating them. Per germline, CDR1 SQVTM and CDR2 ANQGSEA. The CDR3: CSVGYGNTEAFF. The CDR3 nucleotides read TGCAGCGTTGGGTACGGGAACACTGAAGCTTTCTTT.